A selection of T cell receptor beta chains follows, all from one sample in a study of T cells in Graves' hyperthyroidism and ophthalmopathy. TCRdb ran MiXCR on the multiplex PCR reads and lists one entry per CDR3 protein. The sample contains roughly 240,000 distinct CDR3 sequences, roughly a quarter of which appear only once. Sequenced: blood. These receptors originate from a middle-aged woman with Graves' ophthalmopathy. CDR3s leave out the opening cysteine and the closing phenylalanine or tryptophan. Each record gives: CDR3 protein, V gene, CDR3 length.

CDR3 protein: ASHGTSGLYEQY
V gene: TRBV6-2/TRBV6-3
CDR3 length: 12

CDR3 protein: ASSVGPHPETQY
V gene: TRBV2
CDR3 length: 12

CDR3 protein: ASSEGPGQGAQPQH
V gene: TRBV10-1
CDR3 length: 14

CDR3 protein: ASSPSGTMYEQY
V gene: TRBV18
CDR3 length: 12

CDR3 protein: ASGITENYGYI
V gene: TRBV19
CDR3 length: 11

CDR3 protein: ATPQGKGVTKNIQY
V gene: TRBV12-3/TRBV12-4
CDR3 length: 14

CDR3 protein: ASSPQGSSRQPQH
V gene: TRBV18
CDR3 length: 13

CDR3 protein: ASSQEFPGSGVSPLH
V gene: TRBV3-1
CDR3 length: 15

CDR3 protein: ASSEGFTGELF
V gene: TRBV10-1
CDR3 length: 11

CDR3 protein: ASKRDSNQPQH
V gene: TRBV11-2
CDR3 length: 11

CDR3 protein: ASRGTGVSYEQY
V gene: TRBV6-5
CDR3 length: 12

CDR3 protein: AWARLNTGELF
V gene: TRBV30
CDR3 length: 11

CDR3 protein: ASSLGGTGPYTEAF
V gene: TRBV11-1
CDR3 length: 14

CDR3 protein: AISESAASSMNTEAF
V gene: TRBV10-3
CDR3 length: 15

CDR3 protein: ASSLKPGQETYEQY
V gene: TRBV28
CDR3 length: 14

CDR3 protein: ASSSTLNLETQY
V gene: TRBV12-3/TRBV12-4
CDR3 length: 12

CDR3 protein: ASRRRAPNQPQH
V gene: TRBV6-5
CDR3 length: 12

CDR3 protein: ASSQDTAGQKTQY
V gene: TRBV4-1
CDR3 length: 13

CDR3 protein: AQIVSGNTIY
V gene: TRBV30
CDR3 length: 10

CDR3 protein: ASSPGSSAQL
V gene: TRBV28
CDR3 length: 10

CDR3 protein: ASIDWSSGNTIY
V gene: TRBV12-3/TRBV12-4
CDR3 length: 12

CDR3 protein: SASVPGQKNTEAF
V gene: TRBV20-1
CDR3 length: 13

CDR3 protein: ASNYDRYSGNTIY
V gene: TRBV28
CDR3 length: 13

CDR3 protein: ASRSTIQGSQETQY
V gene: TRBV28
CDR3 length: 14

CDR3 protein: SASTSASGSPYEQY
V gene: TRBV20-1
CDR3 length: 14

CDR3 protein: ASSPQGGNLDTEAF
V gene: TRBV11-2
CDR3 length: 14

CDR3 protein: SVEDVAISGNTIY
V gene: TRBV29-1
CDR3 length: 13

CDR3 protein: ASSPDRERPQH
V gene: TRBV27
CDR3 length: 11

CDR3 protein: SVEVGRVEQY
V gene: TRBV29-1
CDR3 length: 10

CDR3 protein: ASVEGVVVNYGYT
V gene: TRBV6-1
CDR3 length: 13

CDR3 protein: ATGDVFYGYT
V gene: TRBV6-1
CDR3 length: 10

CDR3 protein: ASSLTGGSRSYEQY
V gene: TRBV5-1
CDR3 length: 14

CDR3 protein: SARRETYEQY
V gene: TRBV20-1
CDR3 length: 10

CDR3 protein: ASSGRTNQPQH
V gene: TRBV7-8
CDR3 length: 11

CDR3 protein: ASSLGGGSFSYEQY
V gene: TRBV5-6
CDR3 length: 14

CDR3 protein: ASGQDRTFPYEQY
V gene: TRBV28
CDR3 length: 13

CDR3 protein: ASSLGGGTEAL
V gene: TRBV12-3/TRBV12-4
CDR3 length: 11

CDR3 protein: ASSEAYEQYFGPDTGELF
V gene: TRBV2
CDR3 length: 18

CDR3 protein: ASSRDNSNYGYT
V gene: TRBV6-2/TRBV6-3
CDR3 length: 12

CDR3 protein: ASGLVDPDYEQY
V gene: TRBV5-1
CDR3 length: 12

CDR3 protein: ATSDRGDAPYERY
V gene: TRBV24-1
CDR3 length: 13

CDR3 protein: ASSPQGNYGYT
V gene: TRBV7-2
CDR3 length: 11

CDR3 protein: ASSLVGSIGKNIQY
V gene: TRBV5-5
CDR3 length: 14

CDR3 protein: ASSSQGYTEAF
V gene: TRBV19
CDR3 length: 11

CDR3 protein: SARDWQGGFYGYT
V gene: TRBV20-1
CDR3 length: 13

CDR3 protein: ASSEGTAAGASETQY
V gene: TRBV2
CDR3 length: 15

CDR3 protein: ASSLMSTGNTIY
V gene: TRBV11-2
CDR3 length: 12

CDR3 protein: ASRTGPGNGYT
V gene: TRBV2
CDR3 length: 11

CDR3 protein: ASSRQGPNQPQH
V gene: TRBV27
CDR3 length: 12

CDR3 protein: ATSRDSGTQVGNQPQH
V gene: TRBV15
CDR3 length: 16